Following are 2 T cell receptor beta chains from one sample sequenced in a study of blood T cell repertoires in COVID-19. Sequencing used immunoSEQ multiplex PCR; TCRdb keeps in-frame clones, though not all of them. The repertoire holds some 150,000 clones, with roughly 84% as singletons. The sample consisted of PBMCs or T cells enriched from blood (not recorded which). Every receptor here comes from a man in his fifties who had recovered from COVID-19.

This clone has a single count. The V gene is TRBV7-8, the J gene TRBJ1-1; TRBD1 might be the D (6 bases). Germline CDR1 SGHVS, CDR2 FQNEAQ. The CDR3 contains 13 residues. Trimming removed 2 bases from V and 5 bases from J, with 9 bases in between. Written as DNA, the CDR3 is TGTGCCAGCAGCTTAACAGGGAAAACTGAAGCTTTCTTT. Amino acids: CASSLTGKTEAFF.

CDR3 region: CASSDSGGISEQFF. In nucleotides, the CDR3 is TGTGCCAGCAGTGACTCCGGGGGGATTTCTGAGCAGTTCTTC. The chain joins TRBV6-4 to TRBJ2-1, with 7 bases aligning to TRBD2. Germline V lookup: CDR1 MRHNA, CDR2 SNTAGT. This CDR3 is built from 14 residues. Losses at the gene ends were 0 bases for V and 9 bases for J; bases not matched to a gene: 5.